This T cell receptor beta chain was sequenced for a study of Graves' ophthalmopathy and Graves' hyperthyroidism. The V gene lost 2 bases and the J gene lost 7 bases, with 17 bases spanning the gap. CDR3 size: 15 residues. CDR1 is MNHNY, CDR2 SVGAGI, per germline (reference sequence). Scientists amplified the TCR beta CDR3 regions from RNA transcripts. First-round RT-PCR relied on HTBI primers, and a second-round multiplex PCR came next. Using its own MiXCR run on the multiplex PCR reads, TCRdb lists one record per CDR3 protein. The data contain about 370,000 distinct CDR3 sequences, about 15% of them singletons. Eligible hyperthyroidism cases comprised new diagnoses of under 2 months' duration in individuals aged 18 to 65. This clonotype has at least ten counts.

This chain connects TRBV6-6 to TRBJ2-5; D is possibly TRBD1 (5 bases). The sample comprised peripheral blood. This TCR came from an adult woman with stable Graves' hyperthyroidism. CDR3 protein: CASSYGSQDHGTQYF. In DNA, the CDR3 is TGTGCCAGCAGTTACGGGTCACAGGACCACGGGACCCAGTACTTC.